This record covers a single TCR beta chain. Its antigen is undetermined. The data were taken from a study of T cell responses to AZD1222 COVID-19 vaccine. Measured with immunoSEQ multiplex PCR; TCRdb has only the in-frame clones, and not every one. The data show roughly 130,000 clones, over 85% seen once. Regarding the study as a whole: In the spike-specific TCR repertoire, nearly half reportedly target unmutated variant regions.

Germline CDR1 and CDR2: MNHEY and SVGEGT. V gave up 6 bases and J gave up 5 bases; unmatched junction bases: 10. This CDR3 is built from 16 residues. The TCR was taken from an adult who received the AZD1222 COVID-19 vaccine. This specimen was peripheral blood, taken 28 days after the second AZD1222 dose. This chain links TRBV6-2 or TRBV6-3 with TRBJ2-5, with TRBD2 identical over 12 bases. The CDR3 is CASSQPTSGGLETQYF. The CDR3, as DNA: TGTGCCAGCAGCCAACCAACTAGCGGGGGGCTGGAGACCCAGTACTTC.